One sample yielded the 3 T cell receptor beta chains listed below, sequenced in a study of cytomegalovirus exposure and HLA in healthy donors. The PCR employed 60 Vbeta primers together with 13 Jbeta primers. Some clones are missing from TCRdb's copy, which holds only in-frame ones; the method was immunoSEQ multiplex PCR. The sample holds 120,000 or so clones, approximately 80% seen once. The sequenced sample was PBMCs. These receptors came from a man in his forties or fifties in good health and CMV-seropositive.

The chain has TRBV29-1 and TRBJ1-1; possible D gene TRBD1, 6 bases. This CDR3 has 14 amino acids. Germline V CDR1 and CDR2: SQVTM, ANQGSEA. Trimming removed 6 bases from V and 0 bases from J, with 14 bases in between. Written as DNA, the CDR3 is TGCAGCGTCATAAGGACAGCCTTGAACACTGAAGCTTTCTTT. Translated, it gives CSVIRTALNTEAFF.

The chain recombines TRBV18 with TRBJ2-2, with a weak D call TRBD1 (6 bases). V lost 0 bases to trimming and J lost 4 bases, with 9 bases between them. The CDR3 contains 15 residues. From germline, CDR1 is KGHSH and CDR2 LQKENI. The CDR3, as DNA: TGTGCCAGCTCACCACCGCAGGGGCCCACCGGGGAGCTGTTTTTT. Translating it yields CASSPPQGPTGELFF. Together with reference TRBV18 and TRBJ2-2, the CDR3 gives the full variable domain: NAGVMQNPRHLVRRRGQEARLRCSPMKGHSHVYWYRQLPEEGLKFMVYLQKENIIDESGMPKERFSAEFPKEGPSILRIQQVVRGDSAAYFCASSPPQGPTGELFFGEGSRLTVL.

This rearrangement joins TRBV18 to TRBJ1-6; D call uncertain. Germline CDR1 is KGHSH and CDR2 is LQKENI. The CDR3 is 15 amino acids. Trimming took off 3 bases at V and 5 bases at J, with 11 bases between the two ends. The CDR3 spells CASSPQAADNSPLHF. The CDR3 DNA reads as TGTGCCAGCTCACCTCAGGCTGCCGATAATTCACCCCTCCACTTT. Combining the CDR3 with reference TRBV18 and TRBJ1-6 gives the whole variable domain NAGVMQNPRHLVRRRGQEARLRCSPMKGHSHVYWYRQLPEEGLKFMVYLQKENIIDESGMPKERFSAEFPKEGPSILRIQQVVRGDSAAYFCASSPQAADNSPLHFGNGTRLTVT.